This T cell receptor (beta chain) originates from a study of T-cell reconstitution after alpha-beta-depleted transplantation in children. From germline, CDR1 is SGHTA and CDR2 FQGTGA. CDR3 length equals 15 residues. V shed 3 bases and J shed 2 bases, with 13 bases lying between them. A TCRbeta library incorporating unique molecular identifiers was prepared. Each CDR3 protein is one row after TCRdb ran MiXCR on the PCR reads. The sample consists of about 640,000 distinct CDR3 sequences, approximately 16% of them appearing once. In this sample, this clonotype turned up a few times. The genes are TRBV7-3 and TRBJ1-1, with D maybe TRBD1 (5 bases). The sequencing used PBMCs from the stem cell graft donor, collected from the stem cell graft. The sequence was obtained from a human donor who donated a stem cell graft to a child with acute myeloid leukemia. The CDR3 reads CASSFQPGANTEAFF. CDR3 nucleotides: TGTGCCAGCAGCTTCCAACCCGGGGCTAACACTGAAGCTTTCTTT.